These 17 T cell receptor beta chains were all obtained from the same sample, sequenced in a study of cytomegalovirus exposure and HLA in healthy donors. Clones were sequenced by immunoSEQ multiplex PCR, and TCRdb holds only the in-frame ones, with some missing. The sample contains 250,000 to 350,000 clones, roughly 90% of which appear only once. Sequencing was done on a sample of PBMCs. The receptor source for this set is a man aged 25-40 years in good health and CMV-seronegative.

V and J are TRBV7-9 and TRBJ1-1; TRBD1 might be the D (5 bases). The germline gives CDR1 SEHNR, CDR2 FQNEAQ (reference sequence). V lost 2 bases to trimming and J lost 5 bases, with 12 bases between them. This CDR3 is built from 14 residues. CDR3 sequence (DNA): TGTGCCAGCAGCTTAAACCAGGGCGAGACTGAAGCTTTCTTT. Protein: CASSLNQGETEAFF.

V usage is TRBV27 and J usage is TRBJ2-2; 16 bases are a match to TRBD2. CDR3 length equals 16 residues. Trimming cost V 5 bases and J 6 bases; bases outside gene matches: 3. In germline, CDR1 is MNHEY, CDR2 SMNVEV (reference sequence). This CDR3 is CASSPGLAGGAGELFF. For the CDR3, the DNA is TGTGCCAGCAGTCCGGGACTAGCGGGGGGGGCCGGGGAGCTGTTTTTT.

CDR3 DNA sequence: TGCAGCGTTGGGGCACAGGCCAATCAGCCCCAGCATTTT. Translated, it gives CSVGAQANQPQHF. The chain recombines TRBV29-1 with TRBJ1-5; TRBD1 is a possible D gene (5 bases). CDR3 length: 13 residues. V lost 4 bases to trimming and J lost 3 bases, with 10 bases between them. The germline gives CDR1 SQVTM, CDR2 ANQGSEA.

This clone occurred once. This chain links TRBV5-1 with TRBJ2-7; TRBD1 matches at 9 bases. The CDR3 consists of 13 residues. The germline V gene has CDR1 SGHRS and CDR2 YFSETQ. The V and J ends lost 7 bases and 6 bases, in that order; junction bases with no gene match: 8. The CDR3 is CASGQGPPAEQYF. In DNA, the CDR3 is TGCGCCAGCGGACAGGGGCCCCCGGCCGAGCAGTACTTC. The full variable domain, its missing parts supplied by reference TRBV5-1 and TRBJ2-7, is KAGVTQTPRYLIKTRGQQVTLSCSPISGHRSVSWYQQTPGQGLQFLFEYFSETQRNKGNFPGRFSGRQFSNSRSEMNVSTLELGDSALYLCASGQGPPAEQYFGPGTRLTVT.

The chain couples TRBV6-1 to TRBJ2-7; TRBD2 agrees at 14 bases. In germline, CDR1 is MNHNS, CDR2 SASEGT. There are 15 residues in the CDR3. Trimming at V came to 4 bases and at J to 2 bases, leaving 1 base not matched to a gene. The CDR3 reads CASSGTSGGPYEQYF. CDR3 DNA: TGTGCCAGCAGTGGGACTAGCGGGGGGCCCTACGAGCAGTACTTC.

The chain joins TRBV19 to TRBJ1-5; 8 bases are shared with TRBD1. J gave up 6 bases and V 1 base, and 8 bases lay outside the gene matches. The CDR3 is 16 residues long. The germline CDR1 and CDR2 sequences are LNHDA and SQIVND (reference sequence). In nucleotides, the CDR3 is TGTGCCAGTAGTATAGTACGGCAGGGGGCTCGTCAGCCCCAGCATTTT. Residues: CASSIVRQGARQPQHF.

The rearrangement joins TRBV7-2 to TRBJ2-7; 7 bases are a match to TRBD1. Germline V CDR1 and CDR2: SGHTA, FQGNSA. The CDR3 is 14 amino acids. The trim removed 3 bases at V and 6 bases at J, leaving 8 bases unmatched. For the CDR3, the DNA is TGTGCCAGCAGCTTGGAGACAGGGAAACGCGAGCAGTACTTC. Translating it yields CASSLETGKREQYF.

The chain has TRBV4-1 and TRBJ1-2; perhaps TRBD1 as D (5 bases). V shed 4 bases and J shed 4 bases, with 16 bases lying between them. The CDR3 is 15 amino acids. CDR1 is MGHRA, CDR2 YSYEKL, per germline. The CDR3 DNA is TGCGCCAGCAGCCCCCCGTTAAGCCAGGGCTATGGCTACACCTTC. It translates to CASSPPLSQGYGYTF.

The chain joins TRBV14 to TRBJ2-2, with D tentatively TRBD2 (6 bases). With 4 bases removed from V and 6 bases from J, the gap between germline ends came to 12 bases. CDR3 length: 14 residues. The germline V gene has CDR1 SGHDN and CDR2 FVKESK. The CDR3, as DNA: TGTGCCAGCAGCCCCGGAGGGTTGGCCGGGGAGCTGTTTTTT. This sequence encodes CASSPGGLAGELFF. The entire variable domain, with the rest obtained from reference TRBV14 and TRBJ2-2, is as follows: EAGVTQFPSHSVIEKGQTVTLRCDPISGHDNLYWYRRVMGKEIKFLLHFVKESKQDESGMPNNRFLAERTGGTYSTLKVQPAELEDSGVYFCASSPGGLAGELFFGEGSRLTVL.

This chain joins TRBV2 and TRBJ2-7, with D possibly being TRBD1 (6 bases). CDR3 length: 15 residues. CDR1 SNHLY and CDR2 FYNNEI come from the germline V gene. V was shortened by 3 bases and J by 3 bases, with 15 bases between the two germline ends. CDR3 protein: CASSDSSGVFYEQYF. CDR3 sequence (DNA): TGTGCCAGCAGTGACTCTTCAGGGGTCTTCTACGAGCAGTACTTC.

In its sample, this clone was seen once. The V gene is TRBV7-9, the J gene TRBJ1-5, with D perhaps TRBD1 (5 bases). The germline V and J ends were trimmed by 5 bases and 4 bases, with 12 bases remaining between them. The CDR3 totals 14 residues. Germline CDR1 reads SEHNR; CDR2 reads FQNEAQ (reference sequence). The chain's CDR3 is CASSLLGTNQPQHF. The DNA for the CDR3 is TGTGCCAGCAGCCTACTTGGGACTAATCAGCCCCAGCATTTT.

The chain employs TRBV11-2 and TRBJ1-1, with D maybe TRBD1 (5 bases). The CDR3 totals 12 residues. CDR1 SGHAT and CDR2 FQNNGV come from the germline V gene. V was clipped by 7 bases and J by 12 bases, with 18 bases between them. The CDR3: CASTGGGLSTFF. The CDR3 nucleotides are TGTGCCAGCACCGGGGGAGGGTTGAGTACTTTCTTT.

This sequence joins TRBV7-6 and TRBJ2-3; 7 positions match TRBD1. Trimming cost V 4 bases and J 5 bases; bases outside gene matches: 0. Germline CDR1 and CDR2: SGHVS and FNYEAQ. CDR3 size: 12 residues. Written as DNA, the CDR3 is TGTGCCAGCAGCTCAGGGGGAGATACGCAGTATTTT. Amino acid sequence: CASSSGGDTQYF.

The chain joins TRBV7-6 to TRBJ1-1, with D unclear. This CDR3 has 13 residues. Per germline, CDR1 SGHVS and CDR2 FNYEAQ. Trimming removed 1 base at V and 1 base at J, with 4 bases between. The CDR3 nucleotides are TGTGCCAGCAGCTTAGGCAGGAACACTGAAGCTTTCTTT. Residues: CASSLGRNTEAFF.

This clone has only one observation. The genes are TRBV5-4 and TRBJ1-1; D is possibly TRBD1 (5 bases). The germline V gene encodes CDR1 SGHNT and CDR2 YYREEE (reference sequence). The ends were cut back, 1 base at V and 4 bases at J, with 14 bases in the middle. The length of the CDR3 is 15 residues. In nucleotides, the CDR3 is TGTGCCAGCAGCTTGTTTCAGGGAACCATCACTGAAGCTTTCTTT. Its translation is CASSLFQGTITEAFF.

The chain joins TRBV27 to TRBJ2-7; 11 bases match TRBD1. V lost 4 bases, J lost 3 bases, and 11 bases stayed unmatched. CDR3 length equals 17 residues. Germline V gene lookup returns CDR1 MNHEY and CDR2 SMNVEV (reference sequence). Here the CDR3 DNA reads TGTGCCAGCAGTTACCTCCTACCGGGACAGGGGGACTACGAGCAGTACTTC. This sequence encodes CASSYLLPGQGDYEQYF.

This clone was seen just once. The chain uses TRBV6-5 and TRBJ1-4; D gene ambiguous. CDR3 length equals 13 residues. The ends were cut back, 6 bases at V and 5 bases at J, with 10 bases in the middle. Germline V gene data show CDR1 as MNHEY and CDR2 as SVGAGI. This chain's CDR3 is CASSQTRNEKLFF. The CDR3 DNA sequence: TGTGCCAGCAGCCAAACCAGAAATGAAAAACTGTTTTTT.